Below, 23 T cell receptor beta chains from the same sample are listed, as sequenced in a study of molecular identifiers for immune sequencing clone quantification (dated by TCRdb to 2017 to 2018). Library preparation used PCR. Sequencing instrument: NextSeq 500. In TCRdb, the public reads were trimmed at Q25 with fastp and aligned with MiXCR, with productive beta chains retained. Rows with one shared CDR3 protein collapse into an entry with the most common genes and DNA. In all, the sample holds about 510,000 distinct CDR3 sequences, and around 23% of those were seen once. The leading ten clones occupy over 0.6% of the sample. Sequencing was carried out using naive CD8+ T cells from blood, with Jurkat cell RNA spiked in. Interpreted using the paper, the cell subset or site label stands for: FACS-sorted CD8+CD4-CCR7+CD45RA+ naive T cells. The source is a human donor in good health. Some libraries in this study had Jurkat cell RNA spiked in.

The chain joins TRBV2 to TRBJ2-7; 9 positions match TRBD1. In germline, CDR1 is SNHLY, CDR2 FYNNEI. The CDR3 covers 14 residues. The ends lost 4 bases at V and 3 bases at J; junction bases unmatched: 4. Here the CDR3 DNA reads TGTGCCAGCAGTGCCATGGGACAGGGCTACGAGCAGTACTTC. Translated: CASSAMGQGYEQYF.

This clonotype was seen many times. The rearrangement joins TRBV29-1 to TRBJ2-7, with D possibly matching TRBD1 (6 bases). CDR1 SQVTM and CDR2 ANQGSEA come from the germline V gene. The CDR3 is 11 amino acids. Trimming took 4 bases from V and 3 from J, leaving 7 bases between them. The CDR3 here is CSVGRGYEQYF. DNA of the CDR3: TGCAGCGTTGGCAGGGGCTACGAGCAGTACTTC.

This clonotype came up many times. The chain uses TRBV24-1 and TRBJ1-5; D gene unclear. V was trimmed by 5 bases and J by 2 bases, leaving 9 bases between them. CDR3 length equals 14 residues. Per the germline V gene, CDR1 is KGHDR and CDR2 is SFDVKD. The DNA of the CDR3 is TGTGCCACCAGTGTTGGCGGGGGCAATCAGCCCCAGCATTTT. As protein: CATSVGGGNQPQHF.

About this clonotype itself: A read error may explain this, as a much larger clone is one base away. The chain is built from TRBV7-9 and TRBJ2-3; 9 nucleotides align to TRBD1. Per germline, CDR1 SEHNR and CDR2 FQNEAQ (reference sequence). The CDR3 sequence is 16 residues long. J lost 3 bases, V lost 5 bases, and 9 bases had no gene match. CDR3 region: CASSTVGQGITDTQYF. In DNA form, the CDR3 reads TGTGCCAGCAGCACTGTTGGACAGGGGATTACAGATACGCAGTATTTT.

A remark on this clonotype: Just one base apart from a much larger clone, this may be a read error. The chain joins TRBV29-1 to TRBJ1-1; D unresolved. The CDR3 extends over 15 amino acids. Germline assignment: CDR1 SQVTM and CDR2 ANQGSEA. The CDR3 reads CSVEVPLGKSTEDFF. Here the CDR3 DNA reads TGCAGCGTTGAGGTTCCCCTGGGGAAGAGCACTGAAGATTTCTTT.

Points on this clonotype: Given a much more abundant clone one base away, this may be a read error. The chain combines TRBV12-5 with TRBJ2-5; D might be TRBD2 (6 bases). The CDR3 loop spans 11 amino acids. Trimming took off 7 bases at V and 7 bases at J, with 10 bases between the two ends. Germline V gives CDR1 LGHNT, CDR2 FRNRAP. CDR3 residues: CASAQGGTQYF. CDR3 nucleotides: TGTGCTAGTGCCCAGGGAGGGACCCAGTACTTC.

The chain uses TRBV5-1 and TRBJ2-5; 7 positions match TRBD1. There are 16 residues in the CDR3. V shed 4 bases, J shed 13 bases, and the junction held 22 bases outside the gene matches. Per the germline V gene, CDR1 is SGHRS and CDR2 is YFSETQ. CDR3 sequence (DNA): TGCGCCAGCAGCGATCTGGGACAGACCCCAGGCGGGCCCCCGTACTTC. It is translated as CASSDLGQTPGGPPYF.

V is TRBV4-3 and J is TRBJ1-2; weak D call: TRBD1 (6 bases). The V gene lost 6 bases and the J gene lost 2 bases, with 19 bases spanning the gap. This CDR3 comprises 16 residues. Germline V gene lookup returns CDR1 LGHNA and CDR2 YSLEER. CDR3 nucleotide sequence: TGCGCCAGCAGACGAGTCGGGGGCGAGACAAACTATGGCTACACCTTC. Its protein is CASRRVGGETNYGYTF.

This rearrangement joins TRBV19 to TRBJ2-7; tentative D call: TRBD1 (7 bases). Germline values: CDR1 LNHDA, CDR2 SQIVND (reference sequence). CDR3 size: 15 residues. V lost 5 bases and J 2 bases, leaving 16 bases between the germline ends. CDR3 in amino acids: CASSSSGRGAYEQYF. The DNA for the CDR3 is TGTGCCAGTAGTTCATCGGGCAGGGGGGCCTACGAGCAGTACTTC.

The chain carries TRBV28 and TRBJ1-1; TRBD1 is a possible D gene (5 bases). Germline V gene data show CDR1 as MDHEN and CDR2 as SYDVKM. This CDR3 is 12 amino acids long. V lost 6 bases and J 11 bases, leaving 16 bases between the germline ends. CDR3 bases: TGTGCCAGCAGCCTCCGGGCGGGGGGGGCTTTCTTT. It specifies CASSLRAGGAFF.

The chain couples TRBV14 to TRBJ2-3, with 8 bases lining up with TRBD1. The ends lost 0 bases at V and 2 bases at J; junction bases unmatched: 4. The CDR3 covers 16 residues. Germline CDR1 is SGHDN and CDR2 is FVKESK. The CDR3 region has the DNA TGTGCCAGCAGCCAAGAGAACAGGGGGTACACAGATACGCAGTATTTT. It codes for CASSQENRGYTDTQYF. Variable domain in full (rest from reference TRBV14 and TRBJ2-3): EAGVTQFPSHSVIEKGQTVTLRCDPISGHDNLYWYRRVMGKEIKFLLHFVKESKQDESGMPNNRFLAERTGGTYSTLKVQPAELEDSGVYFCASSQENRGYTDTQYFGPGTRLTVL.

This clonotype has a count of ten or more. This chain joins TRBV6-6 and TRBJ2-7; D is unclear. Trimming shortened V by 7 bases and J by 5 bases, and 15 bases separated the two germline ends. Germline V gene data show CDR1 as MNHNY and CDR2 as SVGAGI (reference sequence). The CDR3 extends over 13 amino acids. CDR3 nucleotide sequence: TGTGCCAGCACTGTAATGGGGTTCCACGAGCAGTACTTC. Encoded protein: CASTVMGFHEQYF.

The gene calls are TRBV19 and TRBJ2-2; 7 positions match TRBD2. V lost 6 bases to trimming and J lost 5 bases; unmatched junction nucleotides: 9. Germline V CDR1 and CDR2: LNHDA, SQIVND (reference sequence). The CDR3 consists of 15 residues. DNA of the CDR3: TGTGCCAGTAGCGCGACGGGAGGATTAACCGGGGAGCTGTTTTTT. The encoded protein is CASSATGGLTGELFF.

The table lists this clonotype with many counts. CDR3 coding DNA: TGCGCCAGCAGCCCCGAGAGGATGTTGGTGGAGACCCAGTACTTC. Translated: CASSPERMLVETQYF. V gene TRBV5-1 combines with J gene TRBJ2-5, with D unclear. V was clipped by 4 bases and J by 5 bases, with 18 bases between them. Germline V gene lookup returns CDR1 SGHRS and CDR2 YFSETQ. The CDR3 is made up of 15 amino acids.

This clonotype was detected only a few times. V usage is TRBV6-2 or TRBV6-3 and J usage is TRBJ2-3; D is unresolved. CDR3 length: 16 residues. V gave up 1 base and J gave up 4 bases, with 15 bases separating them. Per the germline V gene, CDR1 is MNHEY and CDR2 is SVGEGT. CDR3 DNA: TGTGCCAGCAGTTACTTTTGGACCGATGCCCCAGATACGCAGTATTTT. Residues: CASSYFWTDAPDTQYF.

In this sample, this clonotype turned up a few times. The rearrangement joins TRBV6-6 to TRBJ2-5; TRBD2 matches at 15 bases. This CDR3 contains 17 residues. Per the germline V gene, CDR1 is MNHNY and CDR2 is SVGAGI (reference sequence). Trimming took 8 bases from V and 2 from J; bases not matched to a gene: 9. Here the CDR3 DNA reads TGTGCCAGCCGCCCGGGACTAGCGGGGGGAATACAAGAGACCCAGTACTTC. Its protein product is CASRPGLAGGIQETQYF.

This clonotype was detected a few times. The chain recombines TRBV5-1 with TRBJ2-2, with TRBD2 matching 7 bases. In germline, CDR1 is SGHRS, CDR2 YFSETQ. The CDR3 is 18 residues long. V lost 0 bases, J lost 5 bases, and 13 bases stayed unmatched. CDR3 sequence reads: CASSLELAPFAGTGELFF. In nucleotides, the CDR3 is TGCGCCAGCAGCTTGGAACTAGCGCCTTTCGCGGGGACCGGGGAGCTGTTTTTT.

Of note for this clonotype: Being one base from a much bigger clone, this may be a read error. The rearrangement joins TRBV7-2 to TRBJ2-3; D possibly corresponds to TRBD1 (6 bases). Germline-derived CDR1 and CDR2 are SGHTA and FQGNSA. The CDR3 covers 14 residues. This CDR3 is CASSDTGWLDPQYF. The CDR3 DNA sequence: TGTGCCAGCAGCGATACAGGGTGGTTAGATCCGCAGTATTTT.

Ten or more counts support this clonotype. The chain has TRBV7-2 and TRBJ2-1, with no clear D. The CDR3 totals 13 residues. Germline CDR1 reads SGHTA; CDR2 reads FQGNSA. Trimming left V 1 base short and J 8 bases short, with 9 bases between. The CDR3 here is CASSLGWWYEQFF. The CDR3 region has the DNA TGTGCCAGCAGCTTAGGTTGGTGGTATGAGCAGTTCTTC.

In its sample, this clonotype was seen many times. At one of its ends the junction is not consistent with the germline gene, which may arise from a read error. The chain has TRBV5-1 and TRBJ2-7; 14 nucleotides align to TRBD2. The CDR3 is made up of 15 amino acids. CDR1 is SGHRS and CDR2 is YFSETQ in the germline V gene. The DNA of the CDR3 is TGTGCCAGCAGCTCGGGACTAGCGGGAGTTTACGAGCAGTACTTC. It specifies CASSSGLAGVYEQYF. The variable domain in full, with the rest retrieved from reference TRBV5-1 and TRBJ2-7, is KAGVTQTPRYLIKTRGQQVTLSCSPISGHRSVSWYQQTPGQGLQFLFEYFSETQRNKGNFPGRFSGRQFSNSRSEMNVSTLELGDSALYLCASSSGLAGVYEQYFGPGTRLTVT.

This clonotype occurred a few times. V is TRBV12-5 and J is TRBJ2-2; D possibly corresponds to TRBD2 (7 bases). Trimming left V 1 base short and J 1 base short, with 13 bases between. The CDR3 is 17 residues long. Germline V gene sequence: CDR1 LGHNT, CDR2 FRNRAP. This CDR3 reads CASGLDPGGLNTGELFF. The CDR3, as DNA: TGTGCTAGTGGTTTGGACCCCGGGGGGCTGAACACCGGGGAGCTGTTTTTT.

This clonotype was observed at least ten times. The rearrangement uses TRBV6-5 and TRBJ2-2; no definite D call. This CDR3 contains 13 residues. Per the germline V gene, CDR1 is MNHEY and CDR2 is SVGAGI. V was shortened by 5 bases and J by 6 bases, with 10 bases between the two germline ends. The CDR3 spells CASSNRAPGELFF. As DNA, the CDR3 is TGTGCCAGCAGTAATAGGGCCCCCGGGGAGCTGTTTTTT.

This clonotype has ten or more counts. V and J are TRBV7-9 and TRBJ1-1; the match to TRBD1 covers 7 bases. This CDR3 has 13 amino acids. Germline-derived CDR1 and CDR2 are SEHNR and FQNEAQ (reference sequence). After removal of 5 bases from V and 4 bases from J, the junction contained 4 bases not matched to a gene. CDR3 region: CASSPRGATEAFF. For the CDR3, the DNA is TGTGCCAGCAGCCCCAGGGGGGCCACTGAAGCTTTCTTT.